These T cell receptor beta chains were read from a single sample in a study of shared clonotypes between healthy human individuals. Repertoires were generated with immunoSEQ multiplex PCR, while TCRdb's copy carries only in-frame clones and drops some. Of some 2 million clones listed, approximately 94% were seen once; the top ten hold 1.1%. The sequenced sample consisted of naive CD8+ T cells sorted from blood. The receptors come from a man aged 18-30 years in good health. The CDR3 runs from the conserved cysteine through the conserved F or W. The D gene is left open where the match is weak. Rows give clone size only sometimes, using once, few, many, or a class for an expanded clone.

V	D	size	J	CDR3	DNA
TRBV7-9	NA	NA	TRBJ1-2	CASRNTGNGYTF	TGTGCCAGCAGGAATACAGGGAACGGCTACACCTTC
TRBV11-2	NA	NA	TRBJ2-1	CASSSYPDGSNEQFF	TGTGCCAGCAGCTCCTATCCAGACGGGAGCAATGAGCAGTTCTTC
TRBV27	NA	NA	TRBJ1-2	CASSLFPNYGYTF	TGTGCCAGCAGTTTATTCCCCAACTATGGCTACACCTTC
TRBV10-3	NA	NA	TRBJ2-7	CATQLRDSGYEQYF	TGTGCCACCCAACTCAGGGATTCCGGCTACGAGCAGTACTTC
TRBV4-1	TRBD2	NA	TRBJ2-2	CASSQDSGYTGELFF	TGCGCCAGCAGCCAAGATAGCGGGTACACCGGGGAGCTGTTTTTT
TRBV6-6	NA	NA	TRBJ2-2	CASSYSETASGELFF	TGTGCCAGCAGTTACTCGGAGACAGCATCCGGGGAGCTGTTTTTT
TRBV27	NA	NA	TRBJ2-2	CASSLSLGELFF	TGTGCCAGCAGCCTCTCTTTGGGGGAGCTGTTTTTT
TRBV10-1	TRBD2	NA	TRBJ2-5	CASSPGTSGEETQYF	TGCGCCAGCAGCCCCGGGACTAGCGGGGAAGAGACCCAGTACTTC
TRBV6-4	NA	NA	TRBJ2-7	CASSPLDGYEQYF	TGTGCCAGCAGCCCCCTCGATGGCTACGAGCAGTACTTC
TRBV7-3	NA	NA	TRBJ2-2	CASSLRQNTGELFF	TGTGCCAGCAGCTTACGTCAGAACACCGGGGAGCTGTTTTTT
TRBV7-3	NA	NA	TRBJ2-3	CASSLLGITSTQYF	TGTGCCAGCAGCTTATTAGGGATAACCAGTACGCAGTATTTT
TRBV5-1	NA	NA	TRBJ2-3	CASSLVQGVTDTQYF	TGCGCCAGCAGCTTGGTTCAGGGAGTCACAGATACGCAGTATTTT
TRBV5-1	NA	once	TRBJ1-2	CASSLEATGRDGYTF	TGCGCCAGCAGCTTGGAGGCAACCGGGAGGGATGGCTACACCTTC
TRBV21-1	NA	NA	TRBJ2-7	CASSARTRTGGGEQYF	TGTGCCAGCAGCGCCCGGACAAGGACAGGGGGCGGAGAGCAGTACTTC
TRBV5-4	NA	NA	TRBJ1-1	CASSWGGNTEAFF	TGTGCCAGCAGCTGGGGCGGGAACACTGAAGCTTTCTTT
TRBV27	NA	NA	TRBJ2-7	CASMRTSGDKSLGEQYF	TGTGCCAGCATGAGAACTTCGGGGGACAAATCCCTGGGGGAGCAGTACTTC
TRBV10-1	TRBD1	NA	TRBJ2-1	CASSSDRVYNEQFF	TGCGCCAGCAGTTCAGACAGGGTATACAATGAGCAGTTCTTC
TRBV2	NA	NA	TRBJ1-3	CASSPGPSSGNTIYF	TGTGCCAGCAGTCCGGGACCCAGCTCTGGAAACACCATATATTTT
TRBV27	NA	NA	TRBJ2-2	CASSLWGGYTGELFF	TGTGCCAGCAGTTTATGGGGCGGGTACACCGGGGAGCTGTTTTTT
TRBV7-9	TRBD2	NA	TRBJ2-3	CASSLVTSGVLRTDTQYF	TGTGCCAGCAGCTTGGTGACTAGCGGGGTCCTGCGCACAGATACGCAGTATTTT
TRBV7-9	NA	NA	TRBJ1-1	CATRGGDTEAFF	TGTGCCACACGGGGAGGGGACACTGAAGCTTTCTTT
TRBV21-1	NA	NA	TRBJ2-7	CASSKDGPGDRYEQYF	TGTGCCAGCAGCAAAGATGGCCCGGGAGATAGATACGAGCAGTACTTC
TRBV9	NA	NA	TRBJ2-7	CASSVARAKGEQYF	TGTGCCAGCAGCGTAGCCAGGGCGAAGGGCGAGCAGTACTTC
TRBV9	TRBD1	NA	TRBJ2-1	CASRPGQGAGEQFF	TGTGCCAGCAGGCCGGGACAGGGGGCCGGTGAGCAGTTCTTC
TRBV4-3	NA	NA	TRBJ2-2	CASSPRTANTGELFF	TGCGCCAGCAGCCCCAGGACAGCTAACACCGGGGAGCTGTTTTTT
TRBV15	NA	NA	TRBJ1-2	CATSLDRRGGNYGYTF	TGTGCCACCAGCCTAGATAGGAGGGGAGGAAACTATGGCTACACCTTC
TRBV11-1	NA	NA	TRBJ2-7	CASSLAGGVYEQYF	TGTGCCAGCAGCTTAGCTGGCGGAGTCTACGAGCAGTACTTC
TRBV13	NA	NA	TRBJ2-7	CASSPTGTYEQYF	TGTGCCAGCAGCCCTACAGGTACCTACGAGCAGTACTTC
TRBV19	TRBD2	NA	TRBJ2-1	CASSTREGIYDNEQFF	TGTGCCAGTAGTACAAGGGAGGGGATCTACGACAATGAGCAGTTCTTC
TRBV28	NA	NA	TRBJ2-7	CASTPTGRGYEQYF	TGTGCCAGCACCCCGACAGGGAGGGGATACGAGCAGTACTTC
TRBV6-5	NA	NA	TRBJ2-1	CASSADSHEQFF	TGTGCCAGCAGTGCAGACAGCCATGAGCAGTTCTTC
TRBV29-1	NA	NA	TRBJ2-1	CSVPVLAGPYNEQFF	TGCAGCGTTCCAGTACTCGCGGGACCCTACAATGAGCAGTTCTTC
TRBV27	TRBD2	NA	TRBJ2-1	CASSLGGGTSGANEQFF	TGTGCCAGCAGTTTAGGAGGCGGGACTAGCGGGGCTAATGAGCAGTTCTTC
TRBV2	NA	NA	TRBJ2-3	CASSDNYSTDTQYF	TGTGCCAGCAGTGACAACTACAGCACAGATACGCAGTATTTT
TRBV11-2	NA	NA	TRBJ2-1	CASTFGGLDEQFF	TGTGCCAGCACCTTTGGGGGTTTAGATGAGCAGTTCTTC
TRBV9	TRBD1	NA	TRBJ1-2	CASSLQGATNYGYTF	TGTGCCAGCAGTCTTCAGGGGGCCACTAACTATGGCTACACCTTC
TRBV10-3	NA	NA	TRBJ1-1	CAIRGHTEAFF	TGTGCCATCAGAGGGCACACTGAAGCTTTCTTT
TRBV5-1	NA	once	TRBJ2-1	CASSFGFSYNEQFF	TGCGCCAGCAGCTTCGGGTTTTCCTACAATGAGCAGTTCTTC
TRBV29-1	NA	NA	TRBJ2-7	CSAGGNYEQYF	TGCAGCGCCGGGGGTAACTACGAGCAGTACTTC
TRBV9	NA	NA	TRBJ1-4	CASTTTGSGKQELFF	TGTGCCAGCACCACCACAGGGTCCGGGAAACAAGAACTGTTTTTT
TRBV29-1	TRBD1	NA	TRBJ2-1	CSVEHQGVEFF	TGCAGCGTTGAACACCAGGGGGTCGAGTTCTTC
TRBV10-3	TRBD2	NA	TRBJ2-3	CATIAGGPPDTQYF	TGTGCCACGATAGCGGGGGGGCCTCCAGATACGCAGTATTTT
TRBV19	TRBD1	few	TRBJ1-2	CASRPTGTGDYGYTF	TGTGCCAGTAGACCAACCGGGACAGGGGACTATGGCTACACCTTC
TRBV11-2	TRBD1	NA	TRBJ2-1	CASSRVAGGLDEQFF	TGTGCCAGCAGCCGGGTAGCAGGGGGCTTGGATGAGCAGTTCTTC
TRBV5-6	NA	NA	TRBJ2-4	CASSSAGIQYF	TGTGCCAGCAGCTCTGCGGGGATTCAGTACTTC
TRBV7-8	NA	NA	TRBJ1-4	CASSLESVGKLFF	TGTGCCAGCAGCTTAGAGTCCGTCGGAAAACTGTTTTTT
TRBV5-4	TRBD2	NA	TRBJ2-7	CASSATSGSVEQYF	TGTGCCAGCAGCGCCACTAGCGGGAGCGTCGAGCAGTACTTC
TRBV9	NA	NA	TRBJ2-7	CASSVGTGPSYEQYF	TGTGCCAGCAGCGTAGGAACGGGGCCGTCCTACGAGCAGTACTTC
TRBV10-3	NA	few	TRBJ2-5	CAISESRGVETQYF	TGTGCCATCAGTGAGTCGCGAGGGGTCGAGACCCAGTACTTC
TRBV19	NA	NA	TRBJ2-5	CASSIDSGQETQYF	TGTGCCAGTAGTATAGATAGCGGCCAAGAGACCCAGTACTTC
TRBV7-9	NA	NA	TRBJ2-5	CASSLSEGFQETQYF	TGTGCCAGCAGCTTGTCGGAGGGCTTCCAAGAGACCCAGTACTTC
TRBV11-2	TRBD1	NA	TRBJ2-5	CASSPRTGLSGETQYF	TGTGCCAGCAGCCCCCGGACAGGGTTGAGTGGGGAGACCCAGTACTTC
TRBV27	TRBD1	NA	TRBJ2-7	CASSASPPSTGLYEQYF	TGTGCCAGCAGCGCATCACCACCCTCGACAGGGTTATACGAGCAGTACTTC
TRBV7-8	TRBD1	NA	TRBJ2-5	CASSILTGTETQYF	TGTGCCAGCAGCATATTGACAGGGACAGAGACCCAGTACTTC